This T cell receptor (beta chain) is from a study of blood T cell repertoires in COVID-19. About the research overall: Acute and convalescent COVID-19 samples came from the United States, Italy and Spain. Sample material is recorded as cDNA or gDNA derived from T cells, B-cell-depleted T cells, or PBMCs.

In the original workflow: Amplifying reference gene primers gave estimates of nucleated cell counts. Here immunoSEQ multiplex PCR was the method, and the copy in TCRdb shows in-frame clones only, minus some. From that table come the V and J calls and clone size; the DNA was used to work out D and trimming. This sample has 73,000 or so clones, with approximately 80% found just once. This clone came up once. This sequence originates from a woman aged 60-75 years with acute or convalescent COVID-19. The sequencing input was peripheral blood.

The CDR3 DNA is TGCGCCAGCAGCGGGCCGGTCGAGGGTGAGCAGTTCTTC. Translating it yields CASSGPVEGEQFF. V and J are TRBV10-1 and TRBJ2-1; the D gene is possibly TRBD2 (5 bases). The V and J ends lost 6 bases and 9 bases respectively, with 15 bases between them. The germline V gene encodes CDR1 WNHNN and CDR2 SYGVQD (reference sequence). The CDR3 sequence is 13 residues long.